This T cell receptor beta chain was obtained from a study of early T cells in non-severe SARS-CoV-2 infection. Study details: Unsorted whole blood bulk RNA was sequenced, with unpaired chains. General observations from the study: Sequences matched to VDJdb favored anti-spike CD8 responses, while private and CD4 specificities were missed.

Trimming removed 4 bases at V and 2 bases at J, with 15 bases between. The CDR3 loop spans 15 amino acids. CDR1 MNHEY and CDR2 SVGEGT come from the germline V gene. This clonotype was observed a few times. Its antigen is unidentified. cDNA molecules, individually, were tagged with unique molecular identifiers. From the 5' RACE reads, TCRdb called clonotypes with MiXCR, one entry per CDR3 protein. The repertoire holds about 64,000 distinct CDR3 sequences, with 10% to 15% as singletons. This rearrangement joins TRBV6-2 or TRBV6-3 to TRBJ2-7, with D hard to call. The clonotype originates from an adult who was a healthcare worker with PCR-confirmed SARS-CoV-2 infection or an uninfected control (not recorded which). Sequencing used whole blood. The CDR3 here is CASSFDNSGPYEQYF. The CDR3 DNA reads TGTGCCAGCAGTTTTGACAACAGTGGCCCCTACGAGCAGTACTTC.